This entry describes one TCR beta chain. The entry originates in a study of OX40 agonist ivuxolimab in advanced cancers. Sequencing was performed with immunoSEQ multiplex PCR; in TCRdb, only in-frame clones are kept and a portion is missing. The data contain some 21,000 clones, about three quarters of them singletons. The germline V and J ends were trimmed by 0 bases and 7 bases, with 10 bases remaining between them. In germline, CDR1 is SGHRS, CDR2 YFSETQ. This CDR3 has 13 amino acids. The rearrangement links TRBV5-1 to TRBJ1-2, with unresolved D. This specimen was CD4+ or CD8+ T cells sorted from blood, taken in a trial of the OX40 agonist ivuxolimab. The source of this sequence is an adult with an advanced solid tumor such as melanoma, head and neck, liver or kidney cancer. The CDR3 nucleotides read TGCGCCAGCAGCTTGGGCGAGTTAGGTGGCTACACCTTC. Translated, it gives CASSLGELGGYTF.